This TCR beta chain was documented in a study of CD4+ T cells in melanoma. The study, taken as a whole, reports: Diverse differentiation states were reported for melanoma neoantigen-specific CD4+ T cells. CD8+ T cell, macrophage and B cell function reportedly correlated with neoantigen-specific CD4+ T cells.

This clone appeared many times. Its specificity is unknown. Assay used: immunoSEQ multiplex PCR; TCRdb lists only in-frame clones, some missing. The sample includes roughly 110,000 clones, about nine tenths seen only once; the top ten take 2.5% to 3.5%. Germline assignment: CDR1 PRHDT and CDR2 FYEKMQ (reference sequence). This CDR3 contains 15 residues. Deletions cut 5 bases from V and 3 bases from J, with 16 bases between. Material: peripheral blood. The chain uses TRBV13 and TRBJ2-5, with D maybe TRBD2 (7 bases). The clonotype originates from a human donor with melanoma. CDR3 nucleotide sequence: TGTGCCAGCAGCCCTAAGGGGGGGCCTAAAGAGACCCAGTACTTC. This gives the protein CASSPKGGPKETQYF.